This T cell receptor (beta chain) is from a study of blood T cells in healthy people across ages. Trimming took off 4 bases at V and 0 bases at J, with 6 bases between the two ends. Per the germline V gene, CDR1 is LGHDT and CDR2 is YNNKEL (reference sequence). This CDR3 has 13 residues. With a J-beta primer mix and a sample-barcoded 5' primer, a second PCR ran about 7 to 12 cycles. The template-switch adaptor, which had 12 random nucleotides, put a tag on each cDNA molecule. MiXCR, run by TCRdb on the 5' RACE reads, gives a single entry per CDR3 protein. Seen here are approximately 780,000 distinct CDR3 sequences, roughly 26% observed once, and the top ten hold approximately 2.9%. The sample was also reused in another study, on T cells of mothers and their children.

This clonotype originated in a boy aged 5-17 years in good health. The genes are TRBV3-1 and TRBJ1-2; D is unresolved. Specimen: blood. In DNA, the CDR3 is TGTGCCAGCAGCCGCACATCTAACTATGGCTACACCTTC. Translating gives CASSRTSNYGYTF.